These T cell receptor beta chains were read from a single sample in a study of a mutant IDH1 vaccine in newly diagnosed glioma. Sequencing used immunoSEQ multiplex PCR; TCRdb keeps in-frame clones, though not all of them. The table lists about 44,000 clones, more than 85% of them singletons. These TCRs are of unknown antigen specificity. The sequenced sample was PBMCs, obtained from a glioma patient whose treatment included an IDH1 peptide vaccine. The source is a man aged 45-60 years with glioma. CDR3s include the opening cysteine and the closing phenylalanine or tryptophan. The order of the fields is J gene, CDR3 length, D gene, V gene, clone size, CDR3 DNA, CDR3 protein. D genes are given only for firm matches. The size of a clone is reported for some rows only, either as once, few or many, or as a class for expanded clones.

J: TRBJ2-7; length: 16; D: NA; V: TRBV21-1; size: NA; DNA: TGTGCCAGCAGCAAAGGAGTGCGGCTAGCCGACTACGAGCAGTACTTC; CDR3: CASSKGVRLADYEQYF
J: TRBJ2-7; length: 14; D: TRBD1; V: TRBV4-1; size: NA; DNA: TGCGCCAGCAGCCCCCGGGACAGGGACAACGAGCAGTACTTC; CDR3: CASSPRDRDNEQYF
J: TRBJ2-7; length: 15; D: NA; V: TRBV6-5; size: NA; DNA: TGTGCCAGCAGTCCCAGGGCCGCCACCCTTTACGAGCAGTACTTC; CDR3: CASSPRAATLYEQYF
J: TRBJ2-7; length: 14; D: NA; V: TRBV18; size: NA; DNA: TGTGCCAGCTCACCTCAAGGGGGGGTCAACGAGCAGTACTTC; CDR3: CASSPQGGVNEQYF
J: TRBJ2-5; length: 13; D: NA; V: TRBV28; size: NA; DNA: TGTGCCAGCAACCGACAGGGAGGAGAGACCCAGTACTTC; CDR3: CASNRQGGETQYF
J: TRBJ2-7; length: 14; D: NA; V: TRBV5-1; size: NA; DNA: TGCGCCAGCAGCTTAGGGTCGAATGAGGTCGAGCAGTACTTC; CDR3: CASSLGSNEVEQYF
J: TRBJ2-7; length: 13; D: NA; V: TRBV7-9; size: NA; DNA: TGTGCCAGCAGCCTTTCTCCAGGAAACGAGCAGTACTTC; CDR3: CASSLSPGNEQYF
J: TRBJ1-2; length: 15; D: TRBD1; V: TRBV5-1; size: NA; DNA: TGCGCCAGCAGCTATTCTATCCAGGGGGGTAATGGCTACACCTTC; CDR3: CASSYSIQGGNGYTF
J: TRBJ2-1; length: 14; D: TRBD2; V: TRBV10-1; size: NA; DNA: TGCGCCAGCAGTGAGTTGCGGGAGGGCCGGGAGCAGTTCTTC; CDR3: CASSELREGREQFF
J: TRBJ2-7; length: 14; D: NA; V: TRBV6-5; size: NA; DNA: TGTGCCAGCACCCCCCCGGACAGAGTATACGAGCAGTACTTC; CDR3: CASTPPDRVYEQYF
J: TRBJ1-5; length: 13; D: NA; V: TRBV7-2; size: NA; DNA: TGTGCCAGCAGCCGGTGGGCTCCTCAGCCCCAGCATTTT; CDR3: CASSRWAPQPQHF
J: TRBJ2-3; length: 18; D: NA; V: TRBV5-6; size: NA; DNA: TGTGCCAGCAGCTTGGAGGGGACCGGCAGTGATGAGAAAAATACGCAGTATTTT; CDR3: CASSLEGTGSDEKNTQYF
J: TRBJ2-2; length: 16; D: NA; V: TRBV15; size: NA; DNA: TGTGCCACCAGCAGAGATGGGACGGTGAACACCGGGGAGCTGTTTTTT; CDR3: CATSRDGTVNTGELFF
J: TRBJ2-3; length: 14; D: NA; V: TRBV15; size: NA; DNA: TGTGCCACCAGCAGAGGGAAGAGCACAGATACGCAGTATTTT; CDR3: CATSRGKSTDTQYF
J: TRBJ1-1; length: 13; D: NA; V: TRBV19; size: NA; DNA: TGTGCCAGTAGTCTTACAGGGAACACTGAAGCTTTCTTT; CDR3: CASSLTGNTEAFF
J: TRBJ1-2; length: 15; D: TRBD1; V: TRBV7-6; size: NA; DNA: TGTGCCAGCAGCGCCCAAACAGGGGCTCAAGATGGCTACACCTTC; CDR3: CASSAQTGAQDGYTF
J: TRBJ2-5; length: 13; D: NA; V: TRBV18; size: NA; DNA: TGTGCCAGCTCAGAGCTAGCGAAAGAGACCCAGTACTTC; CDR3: CASSELAKETQYF
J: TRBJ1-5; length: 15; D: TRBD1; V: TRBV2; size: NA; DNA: TGTGCCAGCAGCTCCGGGACAGGGGGCTATCAGCCCCAGCATTTT; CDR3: CASSSGTGGYQPQHF
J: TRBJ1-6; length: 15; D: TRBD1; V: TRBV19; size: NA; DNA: TGTGCCAGTAGTATAAGCAGGGGGAGTAATTCACCCCTCCACTTT; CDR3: CASSISRGSNSPLHF
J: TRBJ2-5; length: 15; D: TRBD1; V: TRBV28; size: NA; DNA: TGTGCCTCTACCTGGAGGGGACAGGGACAAGAGACCCAGTACTTC; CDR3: CASTWRGQGQETQYF
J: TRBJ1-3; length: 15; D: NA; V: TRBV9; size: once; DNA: TGTGCCAGCAGCGTAGCGTCGGGGACCGGAAACACCATATATTTT; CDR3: CASSVASGTGNTIYF
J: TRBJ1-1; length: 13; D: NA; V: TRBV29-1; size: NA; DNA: TGCAGCGTTGTCGGATCGGGTTTCGCTGAAGCTTTCTTT; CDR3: CSVVGSGFAEAFF
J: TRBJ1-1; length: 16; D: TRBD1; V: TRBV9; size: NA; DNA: TGTGCCAGCAGCGTAGGAGTGGGACAGGGGAGAGGTGAAGCTTTCTTT; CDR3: CASSVGVGQGRGEAFF
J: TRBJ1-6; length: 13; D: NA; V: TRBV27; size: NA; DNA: TGTGCCAGCAGTTTCGGAAGCGGGGCACCCCTCCACTTT; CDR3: CASSFGSGAPLHF
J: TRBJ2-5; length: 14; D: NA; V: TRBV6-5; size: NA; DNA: TGTGCCAGCAGTCCCGTCCGAGGCCAAGAGACCCAGTACTTC; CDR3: CASSPVRGQETQYF
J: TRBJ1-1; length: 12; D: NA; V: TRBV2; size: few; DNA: TGTGCCAGCAGTGAAGCGGGGGGTAAAGCTTTCTTT; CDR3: CASSEAGGKAFF
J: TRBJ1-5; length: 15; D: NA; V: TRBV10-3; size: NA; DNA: TGTGCCATCAGTGAGTCAGGGGAGGACAATCAGCCCCAGCATTTT; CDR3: CAISESGEDNQPQHF
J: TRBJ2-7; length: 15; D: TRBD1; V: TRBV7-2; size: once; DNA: TGTGCCAGCAGCCCAAACAGGGGGTGGTCCTACGAGCAGTACTTC; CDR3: CASSPNRGWSYEQYF
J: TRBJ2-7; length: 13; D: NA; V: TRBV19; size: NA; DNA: TGTGCCAGTAGTATGGGGATTGGGGCCGAGCAGTACTTC; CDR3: CASSMGIGAEQYF
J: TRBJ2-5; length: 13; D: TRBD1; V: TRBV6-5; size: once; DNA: TGTGCCAGCAAGCGGACAGGGAAAGAGACCCAGTACTTC; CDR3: CASKRTGKETQYF
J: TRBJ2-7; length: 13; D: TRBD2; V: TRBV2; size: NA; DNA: TGTGCCAGCAGCGGGGGGAACCCCTACGAGCAGTACTTC; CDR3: CASSGGNPYEQYF
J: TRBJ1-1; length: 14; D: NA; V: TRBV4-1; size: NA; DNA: TGCGCCAGCAGCCAAGAGGCAGGGTACCTGGAAGCTTTCTTT; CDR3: CASSQEAGYLEAFF